This T cell receptor (beta chain) was recorded in a study of blood T cells in healthy people across ages. With a J-beta primer mix and a sample-barcoded 5' primer, a second PCR ran about 6 to 11 cycles. Sequencing of every sample gave 3 million or more CDR3-containing paired-end reads. One entry per CDR3 protein, called by TCRdb with MiXCR from the 5' RACE reads. The repertoire has just under 900,000 distinct CDR3 sequences, 25% to 30% of them found once; the top ten carry 15% to 20%. CDR3 length equals 15 residues. Germline assignment: CDR1 SGHDT and CDR2 YYEEEE. For this clonotype: A much larger clone lies one base from this, so it may be a read error.

The TCR originated in a woman aged 80 or over in good health. The chain links TRBV5-6 to TRBJ2-7; unclear D gene. Sequenced sample: blood. The CDR3, as DNA: TGTGCCGGCAGCTTAGGTCCTCTTAGCTCCTACGAGCAGTACTTC. The encoded protein is CAGSLGPLSSYEQYF.